This section outlines one T cell receptor beta chain sequence together with its context. As yet, its antigen is unknown. TCRdb's copy holds only in-frame clones and misses some; the assay was immunoSEQ multiplex PCR. The sample lists over 100,000 clones, roughly 90% occurring once. These data originate in a study of T cell responses to AZD1222 COVID-19 vaccine. Study context: Investigators merged groups given second doses at roughly 4 or roughly 12 weeks.

Findings of the study overall: Seropositive status at baseline applied to only six AZD1222 recipients. Among spike-specific TCRs, nearly half reportedly target unmutated variant regions. There were vaccine-associated CD4 TCRs across spike, dominant at 160-218 and 743-854.

Germline lookup yields CDR1 MNHEY and CDR2 SMNVEV (reference sequence). This CDR3 region has 15 residues. The V and J ends lost 6 bases and 7 bases respectively, with 16 bases between them. The V and J genes are TRBV27 and TRBJ1-6; no reliable D call. The TCR was taken from an adult in good health. The source material was peripheral blood, sampled on day 0 of AZD1222 vaccination. In DNA, the CDR3 is TGTGCCAGCAGCCCAGTGGGAGGGCCCAATTCACCCCTCCACTTT. Protein sequence: CASSPVGGPNSPLHF.